Listed below are T cell receptor beta chains from one sample, sequenced in a study of T cells in Graves' hyperthyroidism and ophthalmopathy. TCRdb reprocessed the multiplex PCR reads with MiXCR, giving one entry per CDR3 protein. The sample contains approximately 620,000 distinct CDR3 sequences, more than 15% of which appear only once. The source material was blood. These TCRs come from a woman aged 40 to 49 with Graves' ophthalmopathy. Each CDR3 is given with its conserved first and last residue. The order of the fields is J gene, clone size, V gene, D gene, CDR3 DNA, CDR3 protein. A D gene is named only where the DNA matches it firmly. Size values are once, few and many counts, or a class for expanded clones, and some rows have none.

>TRBJ2-1|NA|TRBV11-2|TRBD1
TGTGCCAGCAGCCGACAGGGAGCTGGCAATGAGCAGTTCTTC
CASSRQGAGNEQFF
>TRBJ2-7|many|TRBV28|NA
TGTGCCAGCAGTTCCCCTTCGGGACGGCTCTACGAGCAGTACTTC
CASSSPSGRLYEQYF
>TRBJ1-3|few|TRBV12-3/TRBV12-4|NA
TGTGCCAGCAGTCTGGAGGTTTACTCTGGAAACACCATATATTTT
CASSLEVYSGNTIYF
>TRBJ1-1|NA|TRBV6-1|NA
TGTGCCAGCAGTGAGGGTCTAGGCACTGAAGCTTTCTTT
CASSEGLGTEAFF
>TRBJ2-2|NA|TRBV7-9|TRBD2
TGTGCCAGCAGCTTATATACTAGCGGTTCCGGGGAGCTGTTTTTT
CASSLYTSGSGELFF
>TRBJ1-5|NA|TRBV18|NA
TGTGCCAGCTGTAAAGAAGGGGGGGGAAACAATCAGCCCCAGCATTTT
CASCKEGGGNNQPQHF
>TRBJ1-2|NA|TRBV2|TRBD1
TGTGCCAGCAGAGGGACAGGGGGCCCCTCCTCCGGCTACACCTTC
CASRGTGGPSSGYTF
>TRBJ1-6|few|TRBV14|NA
TGCCTAAAGGGTTCACCCCTCCACTTT
CLKGSPLHF
>TRBJ2-2|few|TRBV2|NA
TGTGCCAGCAGTGCCGGGATAGCTACCGGGGAGCTGTTTTTT
CASSAGIATGELFF
>TRBJ1-4|few|TRBV2|TRBD1
TGTGCCAGCACTCGGGACAGGCCAGAGGCTAATGAAAAACTGTTTTTT
CASTRDRPEANEKLFF
>TRBJ1-1|many|TRBV10-3|TRBD1
TGTGCCATCAGTGATGGACAGGGGGAGAACACTGAAGCTTTCTTT
CAISDGQGENTEAFF
>TRBJ2-3|NA|TRBV4-2|NA
TGTGCCAGCAGCCAAGTGCGGGACGGAAGCACAGATACGCAGTATTTT
CASSQVRDGSTDTQYF
>TRBJ2-1|many|TRBV7-8|TRBD2
TGTGCCAGCAGCCCACTCGGGCGGGAGGGGTACAATGAGCAGTTCTTC
CASSPLGREGYNEQFF
>TRBJ2-2|NA|TRBV2|TRBD2
TGTGCCAGCGGGCTAGCGGGAGCTCCGAACACCGGGGAGCTGTTTTTT
CASGLAGAPNTGELFF
>TRBJ2-5|many|TRBV6-1|TRBD1
TGTGCCAGCAGTGGACAGGGCTTATCCCAAGAGACCCAGTACTTC
CASSGQGLSQETQYF
>TRBJ2-3|many|TRBV12-3/TRBV12-4|TRBD1
TGTGCCAGCAGTTTGGGACAGCGAGATACGCAGTATTTT
CASSLGQRDTQYF
>TRBJ1-1|many|TRBV29-1|NA
TGCAGCGTTCGTCGGACAGCCGAAGCTTTCTTT
CSVRRTAEAFF
>TRBJ2-5|many|TRBV20-1|TRBD1
TGCAGTGCTAGGAAACAGGGGGCAGAGACCCAGTACTTC
CSARKQGAETQYF
>TRBJ2-2|once|TRBV19|NA
TGTGCCAGTACCACGTCCGGGGAGCTGTTTTTT
CASTTSGELFF
>TRBJ1-2|many|TRBV7-8|TRBD1
TGTGCCAGCATCGAGTTACAGGGGCCGTTAAGGGGCTACACCTTC
CASIELQGPLRGYTF
>TRBJ1-3|many|TRBV11-2|NA
TGTGCCAGCAGCCCCGATGAGGGAAACACCATATATTTT
CASSPDEGNTIYF
>TRBJ1-2|NA|TRBV6-5|TRBD1
TGTGCCAGCAGTTATCAGAGACAGGGTATCTATGGCTACACCTTC
CASSYQRQGIYGYTF
>TRBJ2-7|many|TRBV11-2|TRBD2
TGTGCCAGCAGCCAGAGAGCCCGGACTAGCGGGGGATACGAGCAGTACTTC
CASSQRARTSGGYEQYF
>TRBJ2-1|many|TRBV28|NA
TGTGCCAGCAATCCCCCCAGGGGCTCCTACAATGAGCAGTTCTTC
CASNPPRGSYNEQFF
>TRBJ2-7|many|TRBV6-5|TRBD2
TGTGCCAGCAGTTACTCGTTTGGCCCGGGACTAGCAGTCTCCTACGAGCAGTACTTC
CASSYSFGPGLAVSYEQYF
>TRBJ1-5|NA|TRBV28|NA
TGTGCCAGCAGTAGAGGCGATTATAGCAATCAGCCCCAGCATTTT
CASSRGDYSNQPQHF
>TRBJ2-4|NA|TRBV10-1|TRBD1
TGCGCCAGCAGCCGGGACAGGGACAACATTCAGTACTTC
CASSRDRDNIQYF
>TRBJ1-1|many|TRBV9|NA
TGTGCCAGCAGCGCGGACACGACCTTGAACACTGAAGCTTTCTTT
CASSADTTLNTEAFF
>TRBJ2-3|many|TRBV20-1|NA
TGCAGTGCCCGAAGGCGGGTGGGGCCAGATACGCAGTATTTT
CSARRRVGPDTQYF
>TRBJ2-5|many|TRBV7-9|TRBD1
TGTGCCAGCAGCTGGGCAACAGGGGAAGAGACCCAGTACTTC
CASSWATGEETQYF
>TRBJ1-5|few|TRBV20-1|NA
TGCAGTGCTACCCTAGGTGGCCCGGGGTCCCAGCATTTT
CSATLGGPGSQHF
>TRBJ2-3|many|TRBV27|NA
TGTGCCAGCCCTCCCTTGGAGGCAGGGGGCACAGATACGCAGTATTTT
CASPPLEAGGTDTQYF
>TRBJ1-1|many|TRBV28|NA
TGTGCCAGCAGTCTCCGTCGGGAAGCTTTCTTT
CASSLRREAFF